This passage covers 12 T cell receptor beta chains from one sample sequenced in a study of siplizumab effects on memory and regulatory T cells. The table came from immunoSEQ multiplex PCR; TCRdb's copy has only in-frame clones and leaves some out. The data contain roughly 56,000 clones, approximately 93% of them singletons. Sequencing was carried out using CD8+ T cells sorted from blood. The receptor set was obtained from a human donor in good health.

The chain carries TRBV7-9 and TRBJ2-7; 7 nucleotides align to TRBD1. In germline, CDR1 is SEHNR, CDR2 FQNEAQ (reference sequence). CDR3 length: 14 residues. V gave up 5 bases and J gave up 2 bases; unmatched junction bases: 6. CDR3 in amino acids: CASSNRDSAYEQYF. CDR3 nucleotide sequence: TGTGCCAGCAGCAACAGGGACAGCGCCTACGAGCAGTACTTC.

The rearrangement links TRBV2 to TRBJ2-3; 7 bases map to TRBD2. V was pared by 8 bases and J by 2 bases, with 1 base of the junction left unmatched. The CDR3 length is 12 residues. Germline CDR1 is SNHLY and CDR2 is FYNNEI. The CDR3 sequence: CASLADTDTQYF. CDR3 in DNA: TGTGCCAGCCTAGCGGACACAGATACGCAGTATTTT.

This chain links TRBV2 with TRBJ2-3; D is perhaps TRBD2 (6 bases). Germline values: CDR1 SNHLY, CDR2 FYNNEI. This CDR3 has 13 amino acids. Deletions cut 6 bases from V and 2 bases from J, with 9 bases between. The CDR3 loop is CASSGGTTDTQYF. CDR3 DNA sequence: TGTGCCAGCAGCGGGGGTACCACAGATACGCAGTATTTT.

This chain joins TRBV7-3 and TRBJ2-1, with no clear D. V was trimmed by 3 bases and J by 6 bases, leaving 9 bases between them. The CDR3 runs to 13 residues. CDR1 is SGHTA, CDR2 FQGTGA, per germline. CDR3 coding DNA: TGTGCCAGCAGCTTGCTGGAGCTCAATGAGCAGTTCTTC. It codes for CASSLLELNEQFF.

The genes are TRBV6-1 and TRBJ1-2; D is unclear. Germline-derived CDR1 and CDR2 are MNHNS and SASEGT. Trimming left V 1 base short and J 6 bases short, with 9 bases between. CDR3 size: 13 residues. This CDR3 reads CASSEGETDGYTF. The CDR3 nucleotides are TGTGCCAGCAGTGAAGGGGAGACGGATGGCTACACCTTC.

The chain's CDR3 is CASTRVRNEQFF. The CDR3 nucleotides are TGTGCCAGCACCAGAGTGAGGAATGAGCAGTTCTTC. This chain links TRBV2 with TRBJ2-1, with D unclear. V gave up 7 bases and J gave up 7 bases, with 11 bases separating them. The CDR3 runs to 12 residues. The V gene's germline CDR1 is SNHLY and CDR2 FYNNEI.

The count of this clone is one. The chain recombines TRBV28 with TRBJ2-5; D is unresolved. The germline V and J ends were trimmed by 5 bases and 4 bases, with 23 bases remaining between them. The CDR3 extends over 17 amino acids. Germline V gene data show CDR1 as MDHEN and CDR2 as SYDVKM. DNA for the CDR3: TGTGCCAGCAGTGAACCCTCCGGGCAGCCGAAGGTAGAGACCCAGTACTTC. This translates into CASSEPSGQPKVETQYF.

The chain employs TRBV28 and TRBJ1-3; D is perhaps TRBD1 (5 bases). Germline assignment: CDR1 MDHEN and CDR2 SYDVKM. CDR3 size: 14 residues. Trimming pared 5 bases from V and 3 bases from J, leaving 11 bases between. CDR3: CASSPGGVGNTIYF. CDR3 bases: TGTGCCAGCAGTCCCGGGGGGGTTGGAAACACCATATATTTT.

This chain links TRBV4-1 with TRBJ2-1, with TRBD1 matching 7 bases. Germline trimming cut 2 bases from V and 9 bases from J; bases unmatched to any gene: 7. This CDR3 has 14 amino acids. CDR1 and CDR2 from the germline V gene are MGHRA and YSYEKL. This CDR3 reads CASSQTTGFGEQFF. The CDR3 region has the DNA TGCGCCAGCAGCCAAACGACAGGGTTCGGTGAGCAGTTCTTC.

This chain connects TRBV7-9 to TRBJ1-3, with D possibly being TRBD1 (5 bases). CDR3 length: 14 amino acids. The germline V gene has CDR1 SEHNR and CDR2 FQNEAQ (reference sequence). The V gene lost 2 bases and the J gene lost 4 bases, with 9 bases spanning the gap. As DNA, the CDR3 is TGTGCCAGCAGCTTAACTGGGGGAGGAAACACCATATATTTT. It specifies CASSLTGGGNTIYF. The variable domain in full, with the rest retrieved from reference TRBV7-9 and TRBJ1-3, is DTGVSQNPRHKITKRGQNVTFRCDPISEHNRLYWYRQTLGQGPEFLTYFQNEAQLEKSRLLSDRFSAERPKGSFSTLEIQRTEQGDSAMYLCASSLTGGGNTIYFGEGSWLTVV.

The chain is built from TRBV6-6 and TRBJ1-2, with 8 bases aligning to TRBD1. CDR1 MNHNY and CDR2 SVGAGI come from the germline V gene (reference sequence). Trimming took 8 bases from V and 5 from J; bases not matched to a gene: 7. The CDR3 contains 13 residues. CDR3 sequence (DNA): TGTGCCAGCCTGGCGACAGGGGATTATGGCTACACCTTC. It yields the protein CASLATGDYGYTF.

CDR3 sequence (DNA): TGTGCCAGCAGTTACCCGGGACAGGGGGGCGGGGAGCTGTTTTTT. It is translated as CASSYPGQGGGELFF. The genes are TRBV6-5 and TRBJ2-2, with 11 bases lining up with TRBD1. Germline CDR1 and CDR2: MNHEY and SVGAGI. The CDR3 loop spans 15 amino acids. After removal of 2 bases from V and 7 bases from J, the junction contained 3 bases not matched to a gene.